Listed here are 21 T cell receptor beta chains from one sample, sequenced in a study of molecular identifiers for immune sequencing clone quantification. TCRdb reprocessed the PCR reads with MiXCR, giving one entry per CDR3 protein. Of approximately 680,000 distinct CDR3 sequences detected, about 25% appear once; the ten largest clones hold around 0.78%. Sequenced input: naive CD8+ T cells from blood, with Jurkat cell RNA spiked in. The sample's subset: FACS-sorted CD8+CD4-CCR7+CD45RA+ naive T cells. Receptors originate from a human donor in good health. Some libraries in this study had Jurkat cell RNA spiked in.

As regards this clonotype: A junction end diverges from the germline sequence, so it may reflect a read error. The rearrangement links TRBV3-1 to TRBJ2-3, with TRBD2 matching over 9 bases. The CDR3 contains 14 residues. Germline assignment: CDR1 LGHDT and CDR2 YNNKEL (reference sequence). CDR3 coding DNA: TGTGCCCGCAGCGCTAGCGGGGCCCTGGCTACGCAGTATTTT. This codes for CARSASGALATQYF.

This clonotype was counted between two and nine times. The V gene is TRBV6-2 or TRBV6-3, the J gene TRBJ2-2; 11 bases agree with TRBD2. The CDR3 length is 17 residues. Germline loops: CDR1 MNHEY, CDR2 SVGEGT. With V trimmed by 2 bases and J by 5 bases, 7 bases remained unmatched. The CDR3 DNA reads as TGTGCCAGCAGTTACCCGGGACTAGCGGAGGGAACCGGGGAGCTGTTTTTT. Its translation: CASSYPGLAEGTGELFF.

The sample holds a few counts of this clonotype. V is TRBV5-8 and J is TRBJ2-1; 11 positions match TRBD2. The V gene end was trimmed by 5 bases and the J gene end by 6 bases; junction bases not matched to a gene: 4. Germline-derived CDR1 and CDR2 are SGHTS and YDEGEE. There are 14 residues in the CDR3. This CDR3 reads CASSEGLAGNEQFF. The CDR3 coding sequence is TGTGCCAGCAGTGAAGGACTAGCGGGCAATGAGCAGTTCTTC.

This sequence joins TRBV7-9 and TRBJ2-5, with TRBD1 matching 10 bases. This CDR3 comprises 16 residues. V lost 4 bases, J lost 4 bases, and 9 bases stayed unmatched. From germline, CDR1 is SEHNR and CDR2 FQNEAQ (reference sequence). CDR3 loop: CASSSTPGTGVETQYF. DNA for the CDR3: TGTGCCAGCAGCTCTACCCCCGGGACAGGGGTAGAGACCCAGTACTTC.

With regard to this clonotype: A much larger clonotype is one base distant, so this may be a read error. The chain is built from TRBV14 and TRBJ1-2; TRBD1 matches 9 bases. The CDR3 is made up of 14 amino acids. Germline CDR1 and CDR2: SGHDN and FVKESK. CDR3 residues: CASRQDTGGDGYTF. As DNA, the CDR3 is TGTGCCAGCAGACAAGACACAGGGGGCGATGGCTACACCTTC.

Points on this clonotype: This may stem from a read error, because a much larger clone lies one nucleotide away. CDR3 bases: TGCAGCGTTGCTGCAGGGCCCTACGAGCAGTACTTC. The encoded protein is CSVAAGPYEQYF. The chain employs TRBV29-1 and TRBJ2-7, with TRBD1 as a possible D gene (5 bases). The CDR3 sequence is 12 residues long. Germline lookup yields CDR1 SQVTM and CDR2 ANQGSEA. The V and J ends lost 4 bases and 2 bases respectively, with 9 bases between them.

In the case of this clonotype: A much larger clonotype is one base distant, so this may be a read error. V gene TRBV5-1 combines with J gene TRBJ2-7; possible D gene TRBD1, 6 bases. The CDR3 is 14 residues long. Trimming left V 0 bases short and J 2 bases short, with 9 bases between. Germline loops: CDR1 SGHRS, CDR2 YFSETQ. The CDR3 nucleotides are TGCGCCAGCAGCTTGGCGACAGGCACCTACGAGCAGTACTTC. Encoded protein: CASSLATGTYEQYF. Complete variable domain (other parts from reference TRBV5-1 and TRBJ2-7): KAGVTQTPRYLIKTRGQQVTLSCSPISGHRSVSWYQQTPGQGLQFLFEYFSETQRNKGNFPGRFSGRQFSNSRSEMNVSTLELGDSALYLCASSLATGTYEQYFGPGTRLTVT.

As concerns this clonotype: A much larger clone differs by one base, so this may be a read error. The chain employs TRBV27 and TRBJ2-3; TRBD1 is a possible D gene (5 bases). The J call could be wrong; TRBJ1-5 is a better fit for the DNA end. The CDR3 is 17 residues long. CDR1 and CDR2 from the germline V gene are MNHEY and SMNVEV (reference sequence). The CDR3 region has the DNA TGTGCCAGCAGTCTCCTCACTAGCGGGGGAAGCACAGATACGCAGCATTTT. Encoded protein: CASSLLTSGGSTDTQHF.

This clonotype was observed many times. The V gene is TRBV7-6, the J gene TRBJ2-3; maybe TRBD1 (5 bases). Germline CDR1 SGHVS, CDR2 FNYEAQ. This CDR3 region has 16 residues. Trimming took 3 bases from V and 3 from J, leaving 16 bases between them. CDR3 amino acids: CASSLYGVRETDTQYF. Here the CDR3 DNA reads TGTGCCAGCAGCTTGTACGGCGTCAGGGAAACAGATACGCAGTATTTT.

This CDR3 reads CASSPRDRGSNEQFF. The CDR3 DNA reads TGTGCCAGCAGTCCCCGGGACAGGGGAAGCAATGAGCAGTTCTTC. V gene TRBV12-3 or TRBV12-4 combines with J gene TRBJ2-1; 10 bases are shared with TRBD1. The CDR3 contains 15 residues. The V gene end was trimmed by 5 bases and the J gene end by 6 bases; junction bases not matched to a gene: 7.

Turning to this clonotype: Its ends do not fully match the called genes, so a read error is possible. The CDR3 here is CASSPEGGRGETPSF. The CDR3 nucleotides are TGCGCCAGCAGCCCTGAAGGCGGAAGGGGGGAGACCCCGTCCTTC. V is TRBV5-1 and J is TRBJ2-5; D could derive from TRBD1 or TRBD2 (6 bases each). Germline-derived CDR1 and CDR2 are SGHRS and YFSETQ. The CDR3 runs to 15 residues.

This clonotype has only a few counts. The rearrangement uses TRBV28 and TRBJ2-3; 8 nucleotides agree with TRBD2. In germline, CDR1 is MDHEN, CDR2 SYDVKM. The CDR3 loop spans 14 amino acids. Unmatched junction bases numbered 1, after V lost 3 bases and J lost 2 bases. The CDR3, as DNA: TGTGCCAGCAGTTTTAGCGGGGCCACAGATACGCAGTATTTT. It specifies CASSFSGATDTQYF.

V gene TRBV30 combines with J gene TRBJ2-7; possibly TRBD1 for D (6 bases). V was clipped by 4 bases and J by 2 bases, with 9 bases between them. The CDR3 runs 12 residues. From germline, CDR1 is GTSNPN and CDR2 SVGIG (reference sequence). The chain's CDR3 is CAWTDSPYEQYF. In nucleotides, the CDR3 is TGTGCCTGGACGGACAGCCCCTACGAGCAGTACTTC. The whole variable domain, remainder taken from reference TRBV30 and TRBJ2-7, is SQTIHQWPATLVQPVGSPLSLECTVEGTSNPNLYWYRQAAGRGLQLLFYSVGIGQISSEVPQNLSASRPQDRQFILSSKKLLLSDSGFYLCAWTDSPYEQYFGPGTRLTVT.

The V call is TRBV19, the J call TRBJ2-3, with D maybe TRBD2 (5 bases). CDR1 and CDR2 from the germline V gene are LNHDA and SQIVND (reference sequence). V was shortened by 4 bases and J by 5 bases, with 10 bases between the two germline ends. CDR3 size: 13 residues. In DNA form, the CDR3 reads TGTGCCAGTAGTACCTTGGACTTAGATACGCAGTATTTT. This codes for CASSTLDLDTQYF.

On this clonotype: As the CDR3 is not closed by the conserved phenylalanine or tryptophan, this likely results from a read error. The chain carries TRBV15 and TRBJ1-5; the match to TRBD1 covers 9 bases. With V trimmed by 0 bases and J by 7 bases, 4 bases remained unmatched. The CDR3 covers 15 residues. From germline, CDR1 is LNHNV and CDR2 YYDKDF (reference sequence). CDR3 sequence: CATSRDPGQGQPQHS. CDR3 sequence (DNA): TGTGCCACCAGCAGAGATCCGGGACAGGGCCAGCCCCAGCATTCT.

The sample holds many counts of this clonotype. DNA of the CDR3: TGTGCCAGCAGCCTGGAAAAGGCCCAAGAGACCCAGTACTTC. Residues: CASSLEKAQETQYF. This chain links TRBV13 with TRBJ2-5; D uncertain. Germline V gives CDR1 PRHDT, CDR2 FYEKMQ (reference sequence). V lost 5 bases, J lost 1 base, and 11 bases lay in between. This CDR3 has 14 amino acids.

The rearrangement uses TRBV9 and TRBJ1-6; TRBD1 might be the D (6 bases). The CDR3 has 16 amino acids. V was trimmed by 3 bases and J by 0 bases, leaving 10 bases between them. The germline V gene encodes CDR1 SGDLS and CDR2 YYNGEE. The CDR3 region has the DNA TGTGCCAGCAGCGGCGACAGGAGCTCCTATAATTCACCCCTCCACTTT. This sequence encodes CASSGDRSSYNSPLHF.

This clonotype was observed at least ten times. The chain carries TRBV6-5 and TRBJ2-7; 7 bases are shared with TRBD1. Per germline, CDR1 MNHEY and CDR2 SVGAGI. V gave up 0 bases and J gave up 1 base; unmatched junction bases: 12. This CDR3 has 18 residues. The CDR3 loop reads CASSYSRWTGSRSYEQYF. CDR3 sequence (DNA): TGTGCCAGCAGTTACTCGCGTTGGACAGGCAGCAGATCCTACGAGCAGTACTTC.

The rearrangement links TRBV3-1 to TRBJ1-1; 12 bases line up with TRBD1. In germline, CDR1 is LGHDT, CDR2 YNNKEL (reference sequence). Trimming at V came to 2 bases and at J to 7 bases, leaving 11 bases not matched to a gene. This CDR3 spans 17 amino acids. CDR3 in amino acids: CASSQNAGTGGLGEAFF. The CDR3 region has the DNA TGTGCCAGCAGCCAAAACGCCGGGACAGGGGGCTTGGGTGAAGCTTTCTTT.

On this clonotype itself: This may be a read error: a much more frequent sequence differs by one nucleotide. The chain links TRBV6-5 to TRBJ1-1; no definite D call. Germline-derived CDR1 and CDR2 are MNHEY and SVGAGI. This CDR3 has 13 amino acids. Trimming took 1 base from V and 3 from J, leaving 6 bases between them. CDR3 region: CASSYWQDTEAFF. DNA of the CDR3: TGTGCCAGCAGTTACTGGCAGGACACTGAAGCTTTCTTT.

The CDR3, as DNA: TGTGCCAGCAGCTGGACATATGAGCAGTACTTC. Protein product: CASSWTYEQYF. The chain combines TRBV7-2 with TRBJ2-7, with D possibly being TRBD1 (5 bases). CDR1 is SGHTA, CDR2 FQGNSA, per germline. CDR3 length equals 11 residues. The V end was cut by 4 bases, the J end by 7 bases, with 8 bases between.